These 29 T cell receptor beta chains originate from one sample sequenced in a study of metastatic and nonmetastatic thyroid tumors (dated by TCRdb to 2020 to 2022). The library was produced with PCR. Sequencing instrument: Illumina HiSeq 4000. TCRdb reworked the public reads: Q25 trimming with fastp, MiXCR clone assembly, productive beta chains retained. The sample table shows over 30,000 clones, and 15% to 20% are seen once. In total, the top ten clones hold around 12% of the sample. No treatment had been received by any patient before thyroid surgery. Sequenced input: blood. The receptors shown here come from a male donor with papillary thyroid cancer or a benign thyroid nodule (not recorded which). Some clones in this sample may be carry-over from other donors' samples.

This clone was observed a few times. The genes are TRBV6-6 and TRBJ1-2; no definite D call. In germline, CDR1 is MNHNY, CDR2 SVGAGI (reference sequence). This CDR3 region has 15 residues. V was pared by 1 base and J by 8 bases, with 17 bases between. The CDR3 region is CASSYWRDFTDGYTF. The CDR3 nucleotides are TGTGCCAGCAGTTACTGGAGGGATTTTACGGACGGCTACACCTTC.

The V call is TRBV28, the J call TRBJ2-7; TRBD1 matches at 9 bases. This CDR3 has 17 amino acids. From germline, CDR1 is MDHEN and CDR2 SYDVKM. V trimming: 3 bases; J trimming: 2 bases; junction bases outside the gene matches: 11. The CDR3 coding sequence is TGTGCCAGCAGTTTTTCGGACAGGGGAGCCCGTCCCTACGAGCAGTACTTC. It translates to CASSFSDRGARPYEQYF.

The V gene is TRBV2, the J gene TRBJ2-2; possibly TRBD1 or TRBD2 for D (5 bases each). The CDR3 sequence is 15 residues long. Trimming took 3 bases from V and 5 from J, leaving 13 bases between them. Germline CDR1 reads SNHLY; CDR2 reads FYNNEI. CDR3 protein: CASSEGVAGTGELFF. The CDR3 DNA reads TGTGCCAGCAGTGAGGGGGTCGCTGGGACCGGGGAGCTGTTTTTT.

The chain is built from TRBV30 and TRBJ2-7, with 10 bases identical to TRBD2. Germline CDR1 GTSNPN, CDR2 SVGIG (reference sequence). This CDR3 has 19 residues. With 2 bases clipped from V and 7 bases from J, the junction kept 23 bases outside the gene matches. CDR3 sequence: CAWSWTGLARGPARIEQYF. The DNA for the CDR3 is TGTGCCTGGAGTTGGACGGGACTAGCGAGAGGGCCCGCGAGGATAGAGCAGTACTTC.

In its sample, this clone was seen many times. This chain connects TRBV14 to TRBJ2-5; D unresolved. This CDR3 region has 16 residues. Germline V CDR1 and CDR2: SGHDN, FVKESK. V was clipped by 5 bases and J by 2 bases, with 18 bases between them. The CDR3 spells CASSFQRAFVQETQYF. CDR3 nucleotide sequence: TGTGCCAGCAGCTTCCAAAGGGCATTCGTACAAGAGACCCAGTACTTC.

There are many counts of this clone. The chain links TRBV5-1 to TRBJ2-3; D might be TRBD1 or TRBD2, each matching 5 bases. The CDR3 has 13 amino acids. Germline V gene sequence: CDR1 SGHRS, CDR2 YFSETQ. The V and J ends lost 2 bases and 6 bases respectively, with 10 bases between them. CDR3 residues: CASSFGEGDTQYF. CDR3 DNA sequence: TGCGCCAGCAGCTTTGGAGAGGGGGATACGCAGTATTTT.

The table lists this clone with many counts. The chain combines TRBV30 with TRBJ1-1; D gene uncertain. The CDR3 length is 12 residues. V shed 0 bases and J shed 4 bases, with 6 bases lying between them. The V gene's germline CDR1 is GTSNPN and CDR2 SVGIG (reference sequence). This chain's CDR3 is CAWSVPFTEAFF. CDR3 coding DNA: TGTGCCTGGAGTGTACCGTTCACTGAAGCTTTCTTT. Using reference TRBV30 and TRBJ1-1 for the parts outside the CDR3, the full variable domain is SQTIHQWPATLVQPVGSPLSLECTVEGTSNPNLYWYRQAAGRGLQLLFYSVGIGQISSEVPQNLSASRPQDRQFILSSKKLLLSDSGFYLCAWSVPFTEAFFGQGTRLTVV.

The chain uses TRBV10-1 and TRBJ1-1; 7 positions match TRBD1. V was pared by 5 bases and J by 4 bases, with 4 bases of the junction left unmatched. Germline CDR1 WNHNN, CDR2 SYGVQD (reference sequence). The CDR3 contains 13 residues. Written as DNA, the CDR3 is TGCGCCAGCAGTCTTTCAGGGGGCACTGAAGCTTTCTTT. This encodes CASSLSGGTEAFF.

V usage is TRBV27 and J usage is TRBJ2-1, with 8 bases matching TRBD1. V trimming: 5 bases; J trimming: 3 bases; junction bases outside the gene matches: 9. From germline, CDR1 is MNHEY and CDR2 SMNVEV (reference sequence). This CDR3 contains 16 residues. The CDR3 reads CASSTQGVKLYNEQFF. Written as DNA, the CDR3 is TGTGCCAGCAGTACACAGGGGGTTAAGCTCTACAATGAGCAGTTCTTC.

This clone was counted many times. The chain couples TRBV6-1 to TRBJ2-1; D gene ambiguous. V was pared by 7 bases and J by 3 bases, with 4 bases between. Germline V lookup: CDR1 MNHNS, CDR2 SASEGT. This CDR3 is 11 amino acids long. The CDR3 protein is CASTFYNEQFF. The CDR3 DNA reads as TGTGCCAGCACCTTCTACAATGAGCAGTTCTTC.

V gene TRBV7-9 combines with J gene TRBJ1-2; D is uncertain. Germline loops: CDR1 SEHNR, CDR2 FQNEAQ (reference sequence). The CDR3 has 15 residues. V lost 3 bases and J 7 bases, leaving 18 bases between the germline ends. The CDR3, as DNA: TGTGCCAGCAGCTTCGAAAATCTCCGGGAAGGTGGCTACACCTTC. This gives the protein CASSFENLREGGYTF. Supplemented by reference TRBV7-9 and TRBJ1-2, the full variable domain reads DTGVSQNPRHKITKRGQNVTFRCDPISEHNRLYWYRQTLGQGPEFLTYFQNEAQLEKSRLLSDRFSAERPKGSFSTLEIQRTEQGDSAMYLCASSFENLREGGYTFGSGTRLTVV.

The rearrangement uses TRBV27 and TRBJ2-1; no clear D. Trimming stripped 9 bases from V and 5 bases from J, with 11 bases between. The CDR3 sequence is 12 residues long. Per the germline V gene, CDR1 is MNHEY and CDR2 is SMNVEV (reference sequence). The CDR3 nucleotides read TGTGCCAGAAGACTCACCCACAATGAGCAGTTCTTC. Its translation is CARRLTHNEQFF.

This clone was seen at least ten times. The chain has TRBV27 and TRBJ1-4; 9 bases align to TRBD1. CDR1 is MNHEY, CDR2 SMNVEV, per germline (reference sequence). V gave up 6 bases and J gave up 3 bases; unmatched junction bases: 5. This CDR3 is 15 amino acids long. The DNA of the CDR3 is TGTGCCAGCAGCACAGGGGGCCCTTCTAATGAAAAACTGTTTTTT. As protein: CASSTGGPSNEKLFF.

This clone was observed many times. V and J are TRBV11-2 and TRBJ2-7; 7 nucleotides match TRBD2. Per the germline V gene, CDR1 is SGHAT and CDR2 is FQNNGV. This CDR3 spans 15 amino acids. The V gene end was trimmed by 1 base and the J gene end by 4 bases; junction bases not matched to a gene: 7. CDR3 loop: CASSLVSSGNYEQYF. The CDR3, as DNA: TGTGCCAGCAGCTTAGTTTCTAGCGGAAATTACGAGCAGTACTTC.

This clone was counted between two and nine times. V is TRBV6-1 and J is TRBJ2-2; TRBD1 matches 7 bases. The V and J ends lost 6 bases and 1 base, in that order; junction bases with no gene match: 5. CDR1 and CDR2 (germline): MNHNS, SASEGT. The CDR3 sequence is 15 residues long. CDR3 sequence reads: CASSPRDRNTGELFF. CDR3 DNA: TGTGCCAGCAGCCCTCGGGACAGGAACACCGGGGAGCTGTTTTTT.

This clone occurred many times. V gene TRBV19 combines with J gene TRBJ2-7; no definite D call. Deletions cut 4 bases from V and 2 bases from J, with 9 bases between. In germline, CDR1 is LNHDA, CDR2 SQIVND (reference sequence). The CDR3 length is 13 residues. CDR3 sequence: CASSKGNTYEQYF. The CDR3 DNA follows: TGTGCCAGTAGTAAGGGCAATACCTACGAGCAGTACTTC.

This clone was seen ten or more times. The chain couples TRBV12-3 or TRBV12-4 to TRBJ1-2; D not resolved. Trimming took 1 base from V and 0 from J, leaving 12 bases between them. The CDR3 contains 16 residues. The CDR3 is CASSLVGVKANYGYTF. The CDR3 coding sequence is TGTGCCAGCAGTTTAGTTGGAGTAAAAGCTAACTATGGCTACACCTTC.

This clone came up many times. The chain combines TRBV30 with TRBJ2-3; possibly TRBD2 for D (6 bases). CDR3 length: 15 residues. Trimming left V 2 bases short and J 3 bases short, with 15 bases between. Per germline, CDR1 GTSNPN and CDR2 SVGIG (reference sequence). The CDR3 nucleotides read TGTGCCTGGAGTAGTCGGGACTCCTTTACAGATACGCAGTATTTT. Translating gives CAWSSRDSFTDTQYF. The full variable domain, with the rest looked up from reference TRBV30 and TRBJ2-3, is SQTIHQWPATLVQPVGSPLSLECTVEGTSNPNLYWYRQAAGRGLQLLFYSVGIGQISSEVPQNLSASRPQDRQFILSSKKLLLSDSGFYLCAWSSRDSFTDTQYFGPGTRLTVL.

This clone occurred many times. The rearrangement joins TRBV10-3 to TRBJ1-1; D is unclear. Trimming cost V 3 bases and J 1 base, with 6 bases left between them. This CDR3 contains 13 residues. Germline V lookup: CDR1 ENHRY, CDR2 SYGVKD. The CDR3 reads CAISDWENTEAFF. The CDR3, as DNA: TGTGCCATCAGTGATTGGGAGAACACTGAAGCTTTCTTT.

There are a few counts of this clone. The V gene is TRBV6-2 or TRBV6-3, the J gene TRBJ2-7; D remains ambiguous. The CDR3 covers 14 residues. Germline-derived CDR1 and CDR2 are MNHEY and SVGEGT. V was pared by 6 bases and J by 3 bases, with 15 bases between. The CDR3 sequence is CASRHPPFVYEQYF. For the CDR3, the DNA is TGTGCCAGCAGACACCCGCCATTTGTCTACGAGCAGTACTTC.

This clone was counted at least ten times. The CDR3 DNA sequence: TGCAGCGGGGGGGGGGACCTCTCAGGCTACACCTTC. Residues: CSGGGDLSGYTF. The chain combines TRBV29-1 with TRBJ1-2, with D maybe TRBD1 (5 bases). The CDR3 has 12 amino acids. Germline values: CDR1 SQVTM, CDR2 ANQGSEA. V was clipped by 7 bases and J by 8 bases, with 17 bases between them. Full variable domain (remainder filled in from reference TRBV29-1 and TRBJ1-2): SAVISQKPSRDICQRGTSLTIQCQVDSQVTMMFWYRQQPGQSLTLIATANQGSEATYESGFVIDKFPISRPNLTFSTLTVSNMSPEDSSIYLCSGGGDLSGYTFGSGTRLTVV.

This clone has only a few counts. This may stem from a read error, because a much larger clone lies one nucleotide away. The CDR3 nucleotides are TGTGCCATCAGTTTAGGAGGACAGGGGGGAAAGACCCAGTACTTC. Amino acids: CAISLGGQGGKTQYF. The rearrangement uses TRBV12-3 or TRBV12-4 and TRBJ2-5, with TRBD1 identical over 10 bases. This CDR3 contains 15 residues.

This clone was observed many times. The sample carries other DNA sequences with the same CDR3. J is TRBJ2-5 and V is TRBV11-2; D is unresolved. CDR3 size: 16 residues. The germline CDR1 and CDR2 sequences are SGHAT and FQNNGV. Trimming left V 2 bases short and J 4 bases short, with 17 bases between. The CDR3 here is CASSLSLVEARETQYF. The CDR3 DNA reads TGTGCCAGCAGCTTAAGTTTGGTAGAAGCTCGAGAGACCCAGTACTTC.

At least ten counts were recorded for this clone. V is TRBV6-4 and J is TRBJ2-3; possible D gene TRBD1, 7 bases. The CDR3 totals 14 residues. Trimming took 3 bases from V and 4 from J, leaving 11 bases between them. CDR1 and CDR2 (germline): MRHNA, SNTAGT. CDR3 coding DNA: TGTGCCAGCAGTGAGTCAGGGGGGTCAGATACGCAGTATTTT. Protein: CASSESGGSDTQYF.

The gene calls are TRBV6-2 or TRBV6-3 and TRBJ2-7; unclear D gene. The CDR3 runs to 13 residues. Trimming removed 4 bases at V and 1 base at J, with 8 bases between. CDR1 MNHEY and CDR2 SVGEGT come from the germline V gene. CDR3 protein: CASSSQESYEQYF. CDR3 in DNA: TGTGCCAGCAGTTCTCAGGAATCCTACGAGCAGTACTTC.

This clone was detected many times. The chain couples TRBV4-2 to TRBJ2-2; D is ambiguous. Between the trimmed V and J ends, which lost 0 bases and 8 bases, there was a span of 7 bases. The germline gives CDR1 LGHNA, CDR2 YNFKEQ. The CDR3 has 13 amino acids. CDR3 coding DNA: TGTGCCAGCAGCCAAGAAAAGTCGGGGGAGCTGTTTTTT. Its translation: CASSQEKSGELFF.

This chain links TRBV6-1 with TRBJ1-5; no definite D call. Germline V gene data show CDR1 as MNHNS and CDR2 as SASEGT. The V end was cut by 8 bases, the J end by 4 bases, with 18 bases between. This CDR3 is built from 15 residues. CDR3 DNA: TGTGCCAGCCGCTCCCCCTATGACGGTAATCAGCCCCAGCATTTT. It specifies CASRSPYDGNQPQHF.

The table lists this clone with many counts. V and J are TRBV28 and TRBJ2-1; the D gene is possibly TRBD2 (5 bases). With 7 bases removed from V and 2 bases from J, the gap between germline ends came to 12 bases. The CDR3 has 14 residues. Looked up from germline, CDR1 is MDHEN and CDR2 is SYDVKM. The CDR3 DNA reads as TGTGCCAGCAAACTAGGAGCGGCCTACAATGAGCAGTTCTTC. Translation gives CASKLGAAYNEQFF.

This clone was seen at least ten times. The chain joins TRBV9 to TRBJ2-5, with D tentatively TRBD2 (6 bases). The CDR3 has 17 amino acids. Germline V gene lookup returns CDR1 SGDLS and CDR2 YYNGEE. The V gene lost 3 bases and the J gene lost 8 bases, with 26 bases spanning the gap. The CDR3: CASSATLGTGVGRTQYF. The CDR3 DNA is TGTGCCAGCAGCGCTACACTGGGGACGGGAGTAGGTAGAACCCAGTACTTC.